This T cell receptor (beta chain) was profiled in a study of blood T cell repertoires in COVID-19. Study details: The study drew acute and convalescent COVID-19 samples from the United States, Italy and Spain.

Per the original methods: Cell counts per sample came from amplifying reference gene primers. The protocol was immunoSEQ multiplex PCR, while the TCRdb copy is restricted to in-frame clones and leaves out a portion. V, J and clone size are taken as reported in that table, and D and trimming were inferred from the DNA itself. The sample has about 440,000 clones, roughly 88% seen once. Patients from Seattle were sampled longitudinally, starting during active infection. The CDR3 is 15 amino acids. With V trimmed by 3 bases and J by 2 bases, 4 bases remained unmatched. CDR1 is LGHDT and CDR2 is YNNKEL in the germline V gene (reference sequence).

The chain carries TRBV3-1 (or the pseudogene TRBV3-2) and TRBJ2-7; TRBD1 aligns across 10 bases. Material: peripheral blood. The clonotype comes from a woman aged 50 to 60 with COVID-19, enrolled during active disease. CDR3 coding DNA: TGTGCCAGCAGCCAGACAGGGGGCGTCCCCTACGAGCAGTACTTC. Its translation: CASSQTGGVPYEQYF.